A selection of T cell receptor beta chains follows, all from one sample in a study of cytomegalovirus exposure and HLA in healthy donors. Using immunoSEQ multiplex PCR, the repertoire was profiled, and TCRdb retains in-frame clones only, with some absent. The table records about 160,000 clones, about three quarters of them present only once. Source material: PBMCs. The origin of the receptors is a woman under 40 in good health and CMV-seronegative. CDR3s include the opening cysteine and the closing phenylalanine or tryptophan. Each record gives: clone size, V gene, J gene, CDR3 length, D gene, CDR3 protein, CDR3 DNA. The D gene is left open where the match is weak. Clone size is shown for a subset of rows, as once, few, many or a class of expanded clone.

NA	TRBV5-1	TRBJ1-1	13	TRBD1	CASSRDRNTEAFF	TGCGCCAGCAGCAGGGACAGGAACACTGAAGCTTTCTTT
NA	TRBV7-8	TRBJ2-7	14	TRBD2	CASSSSGMAYEQYF	TGTGCCAGCAGCTCTAGCGGGATGGCCTACGAGCAGTACTTC
NA	TRBV13	TRBJ2-7	17	NA	CTSSPPLTGVPSYEQYF	TGTACCAGCAGCCCTCCCCTAACGGGAGTTCCTTCCTACGAGCAGTACTTC
NA	TRBV7-2	TRBJ2-1	15	NA	CASSLRADSYNEQFF	TGTGCCAGCAGCTTGCGGGCAGACTCCTACAATGAGCAGTTCTTC
few	TRBV29-1	TRBJ2-7	13	NA	CSASGTSAYEQYF	TGCAGCGCCTCCGGGACATCAGCCTACGAGCAGTACTTC
NA	TRBV19	TRBJ2-3	14	NA	CASSIGGAGDTQYF	TGTGCCAGTAGTATTGGGGGGGCTGGAGATACGCAGTATTTT
few	TRBV27	TRBJ1-1	14	TRBD1	CASKTTGEDTEAFF	TGTGCCAGCAAAACGACAGGGGAGGACACTGAAGCTTTCTTT
NA	TRBV5-4	TRBJ2-7	13	NA	CASSSGTEFAQYF	TGTGCCAGCAGCTCCGGGACTGAATTCGCGCAGTACTTC
few	TRBV6-6	TRBJ1-5	14	NA	CASSYRTENQPQHF	TGTGCCAGCAGTTACAGGACAGAGAATCAGCCCCAGCATTTT
NA	TRBV2	TRBJ2-7	14	TRBD2	CASVELAASYEQYF	TGTGCCAGCGTAGAACTAGCGGCCTCCTACGAGCAGTACTTC
NA	TRBV5-1	TRBJ1-6	15	NA	CASSLDGTMGSPLHF	TGCGCCAGCAGCTTGGATGGGACAATGGGTTCACCCCTCCACTTT
NA	TRBV19	TRBJ2-1	15	TRBD2	CASSLNSAGEGEQFF	TGTGCCAGTAGTCTCAATTCAGCGGGGGAGGGAGAGCAGTTCTTC
NA	TRBV10-3	TRBJ2-3	12	NA	CAISDSTDTQYF	TGTGCCATCAGTGATTCGACAGATACGCAGTATTTT
NA	TRBV28	TRBJ1-5	13	NA	CASRGQGHQPQHF	TGTGCCAGCAGGGGGCAGGGTCATCAGCCCCAGCATTTT
NA	TRBV6-6	TRBJ1-3	14	NA	CASRVSILGNTIYF	TGTGCCAGTCGGGTGTCTATACTTGGAAACACCATATATTTT
NA	TRBV9	TRBJ1-1	16	TRBD1	CASSGISGQTNTEAFF	TGTGCCAGCAGCGGCATCTCGGGACAGACGAACACTGAAGCTTTCTTT
NA	TRBV7-6	TRBJ1-1	13	NA	CASSPRRGTEAFF	TGTGCCAGCAGCCCCCGCCGGGGGACTGAAGCTTTCTTT